Following are 10 T cell receptor beta chains from one sample sequenced in a study of cytomegalovirus exposure and HLA in healthy donors. PCR primers comprised 60 Vbeta and 13 Jbeta primers. Produced via immunoSEQ multiplex PCR; TCRdb's table is partial and in-frame only. The repertoire table contains 100,000 to 150,000 clones. Sequencing used PBMCs. These receptors came from a young man in good health and CMV-seronegative.

The rearrangement joins TRBV19 to TRBJ2-1; no clear D. Trimming stripped 5 bases from V and 0 bases from J, with 11 bases between. CDR3 length equals 15 residues. Germline V CDR1 and CDR2: LNHDA, SQIVND (reference sequence). CDR3 residues: CASSHDMSSYNEQFF. The DNA for the CDR3 is TGTGCCAGTAGTCATGACATGTCCTCCTACAATGAGCAGTTCTTC.

V gene TRBV27 combines with J gene TRBJ2-2; 10 bases line up with TRBD2. The junction had 8 bases not matched to a gene; V was cut back by 7 bases and J by 3 bases. The CDR3 extends over 16 amino acids. The germline CDR1 and CDR2 sequences are MNHEY and SMNVEV (reference sequence). The CDR3 nucleotides are TGTGCCAGCAATCGTATAGCGGGAGGTGACACCGGGGAGCTGTTTTTT. Protein sequence: CASNRIAGGDTGELFF.

The chain recombines TRBV18 with TRBJ1-3; perhaps TRBD1 as D (6 bases). This CDR3 is 16 amino acids long. The ends were cut back, 1 base at V and 0 bases at J, with 10 bases in the middle. CDR1 KGHSH and CDR2 LQKENI come from the germline V gene. The DNA of the CDR3 is TGTGCCAGCTCACCACGGACAGCCAACTCTGGAAACACCATATATTTT. Translated, it gives CASSPRTANSGNTIYF. Full variable domain (missing parts from reference TRBV18 and TRBJ1-3): NAGVMQNPRHLVRRRGQEARLRCSPMKGHSHVYWYRQLPEEGLKFMVYLQKENIIDESGMPKERFSAEFPKEGPSILRIQQVVRGDSAAYFCASSPRTANSGNTIYFGEGSWLTVV.

This chain joins TRBV28 and TRBJ1-2; TRBD1 might be the D (5 bases). The V end was cut by 7 bases, the J end by 2 bases, with 11 bases between. The CDR3 totals 13 residues. Germline CDR1 is MDHEN and CDR2 is SYDVKM. CDR3 in DNA: TGTGCCAGCATCGGGGGTTACAACTATGGCTACACCTTC. This codes for CASIGGYNYGYTF.

The chain carries TRBV19 and TRBJ2-3; a possible D gene is TRBD2 (5 bases). This CDR3 comprises 13 residues. The germline gives CDR1 LNHDA, CDR2 SQIVND (reference sequence). V dropped 3 bases and J dropped 5 bases, with 9 bases sitting between them. CDR3 residues: CASSISGLDTQYF. In DNA, the CDR3 is TGTGCCAGTAGTATCAGTGGACTAGATACGCAGTATTTT.

The chain carries TRBV28 and TRBJ2-1, with 7 bases that match TRBD1. The CDR3 is 18 amino acids. J lost 0 bases, V lost 3 bases, and 11 bases had no gene match. Germline assignment: CDR1 MDHEN and CDR2 SYDVKM. The CDR3 nucleotides are TGTGCCAGCAGTTTTGATAAGGGACAGCCCTACTCCTACAATGAGCAGTTCTTC. Amino acid sequence: CASSFDKGQPYSYNEQFF.

V and J are TRBV5-1 and TRBJ2-5; 11 bases align to TRBD2. The end of the DNA aligns better with TRBJ2-7, so the J call may be wrong. CDR3 size: 16 residues. CDR1 SGHRS and CDR2 YFSETQ come from the germline V gene. The CDR3 protein is CASSFLTSGKIYEQYF. The CDR3 coding sequence is TGCGCCAGCAGCTTTTTGACTAGCGGGAAAATCTACGAGCAGTACTTC.

This chain links TRBV5-1 with TRBJ1-4; a weak D match, TRBD1 (6 bases). This CDR3 comprises 16 residues. CDR1 is SGHRS, CDR2 YFSETQ, per germline. V gave up 4 bases and J gave up 0 bases, with 13 bases separating them. CDR3 protein: CASSDFQGSTNEKLFF. The CDR3 region has the DNA TGCGCCAGCAGCGACTTCCAGGGGTCAACTAATGAAAAACTGTTTTTT.

This chain connects TRBV19 to TRBJ1-1, with D possibly being TRBD1 (5 bases). V was clipped by 7 bases and J by 4 bases, with 16 bases between them. This CDR3 region has 14 residues. Germline CDR1 LNHDA, CDR2 SQIVND (reference sequence). This CDR3 is CASMGRGGVTEAFF. CDR3 DNA sequence: TGTGCCAGTATGGGGAGGGGAGGGGTCACTGAAGCTTTCTTT.

This sequence joins TRBV9 and TRBJ2-7; tentative D call: TRBD2 (5 bases). V was pared by 0 bases and J by 5 bases, with 21 bases between. The length of the CDR3 is 17 residues. The germline gives CDR1 SGDLS, CDR2 YYNGEE. Written as DNA, the CDR3 is TGTGCCAGCAGCGTAGCCCCAGGAGGAGGATTAAGGGACGAGCAGTACTTC. The encoded protein is CASSVAPGGGLRDEQYF.